This T cell receptor beta chain was retrieved from a study of shared clonotypes between healthy human individuals. This clone occurred once. V shed 5 bases, J shed 2 bases, and the junction held 12 bases outside the gene matches. This CDR3 spans 16 amino acids. The germline CDR1 and CDR2 sequences are SGHVS and FNYEAQ. Clones were sequenced by immunoSEQ multiplex PCR, and TCRdb holds only the in-frame ones, with some missing. In the table there are 1 million to 1.2 million clones, approximately 80% of which are singletons. This clonotype was obtained from a man aged 18 to 30 in good health. Some clones in this sample may be carry-over from other donors' samples. The sequencing sample was made of memory CD4+ T cells from PBMCs. Subset defined: CD45RA-negative fraction. This sequence joins TRBV7-6 and TRBJ2-7, with 7 positions matching TRBD2. For the CDR3, the DNA is TGTGCCAGCAGCCCTCAAGGAAGTGGGGGGGCCTACGAGCAGTACTTC. This translates into CASSPQGSGGAYEQYF.